A single sample gave rise to the 10 T cell receptor beta chains below, sequenced in a study of shared clonotypes between healthy human individuals. Assay used: immunoSEQ multiplex PCR; TCRdb lists only in-frame clones, some missing. In the table there are more than 2,000,000 clones, 90% to 95% of which are singletons. The sample taken for sequencing was naive CD4+ T cells sorted from blood. Indicated subset: CD45RA+ positively selected. Receptor source: a man younger than 35 in good health.

The chain carries TRBV20-1 and TRBJ2-1; D is perhaps TRBD1 (5 bases). This CDR3 spans 11 amino acids. Germline V gene sequence: CDR1 DFQATT, CDR2 SNEGSKA (reference sequence). The V end lost 4 bases, the J end lost 8 bases, and 9 bases lay between the germline ends. The CDR3 coding sequence is TGCAGTGCTAATAGGGGTCATGAGCAGTTCTTC. Protein product: CSANRGHEQFF.

J is TRBJ2-4 and V is TRBV2; 9 nucleotides match TRBD2. Germline loops: CDR1 SNHLY, CDR2 FYNNEI. The CDR3 runs 16 residues. Trimming cost V 6 bases and J 7 bases; bases outside gene matches: 13. CDR3 protein: CASSNSGAGGENIQYF. CDR3 DNA sequence: TGTGCCAGCAGCAACTCGGGTGCGGGAGGGGAGAACATTCAGTACTTC.

This clone was seen a few times. At the DNA level, this CDR3 is encoded by other sequences in the same sample as well. The rearrangement joins TRBV10-1 to TRBJ2-2; TRBD2 is a possible D gene (6 bases). V lost 6 bases and J lost 0, with 8 bases in between. Germline assignment: CDR1 WNHNN and CDR2 SYGVQD (reference sequence). This CDR3 has 14 amino acids. In DNA form, the CDR3 reads TGCGCCAGCAGGGCGGGATCGAACACCGGGGAGCTGTTTTTT. Translation: CASRAGSNTGELFF.

Concerning this clone itself: Different DNA sequences within this sample yield the same CDR3. V is TRBV5-1 and J is TRBJ2-7; the D gene is possibly TRBD1 (5 bases). The CDR3 spans 14 residues. The V and J ends lost 0 bases and 0 bases respectively, with 7 bases between them. Germline values: CDR1 SGHRS, CDR2 YFSETQ. CDR3 coding DNA: TGCGCCAGCAGCTTGGAGGGGCCCTCCTACGAGCAGTACTTC. This encodes CASSLEGPSYEQYF.

The genes are TRBV4-2 and TRBJ2-6; the D gene is possibly TRBD1 (5 bases). Per the germline V gene, CDR1 is LGHNA and CDR2 is YNFKEQ. This CDR3 comprises 16 residues. Trimming took 0 bases from V and 4 from J, leaving 10 bases between them. CDR3 nucleotides: TGTGCCAGCAGCCAAGATGGCAGGGCCGGGGCCAACGTCCTGACTTTC. This sequence encodes CASSQDGRAGANVLTF.

The rearrangement joins TRBV4-1 to TRBJ2-1, with 8 bases identical to TRBD2. In germline, CDR1 is MGHRA, CDR2 YSYEKL. The CDR3 contains 16 residues. The trim removed 1 base at V and 2 bases at J, leaving 4 bases unmatched. The chain's CDR3 is CASSQGLAGTYNEQFF. CDR3 DNA: TGCGCCAGCAGCCAAGGTCTAGCGGGTACCTACAATGAGCAGTTCTTC.

The chain carries TRBV6-6 and TRBJ2-7; D possibly corresponds to TRBD1 (6 bases). V lost 4 bases and J lost 5, with 12 bases in between. The CDR3 contains 13 residues. CDR1 and CDR2 from the germline V gene are MNHNY and SVGAGI (reference sequence). This chain's CDR3 is CASSSPGDNEQYF. The CDR3, as DNA: TGTGCCAGCAGTTCCCCAGGGGATAACGAGCAGTACTTC.

The rearrangement uses TRBV19 and TRBJ2-7; TRBD1 is a possible D gene (7 bases). Trimming removed 5 bases at V and 5 bases at J, with 16 bases between. The CDR3 spans 14 residues. Germline V gene sequence: CDR1 LNHDA, CDR2 SQIVND (reference sequence). The CDR3 spells CASSPPTGRHEQYF. The CDR3 DNA is TGTGCCAGTAGTCCCCCGACAGGGAGGCACGAGCAGTACTTC.

The rearrangement links TRBV11-2 to TRBJ1-2, with D unclear. Looked up from germline, CDR1 is SGHAT and CDR2 is FQNNGV. The germline V and J ends were trimmed by 0 bases and 4 bases, with 12 bases remaining between them. The CDR3 runs 15 residues. The CDR3 coding sequence is TGTGCCAGCAGCTTAGAGGGCGGGAAAGGCTATGGCTACACCTTC. It translates to CASSLEGGKGYGYTF. Using reference TRBV11-2 and TRBJ1-2 for the parts outside the CDR3, the full variable domain is EAGVAQSPRYKIIEKRQSVAFWCNPISGHATLYWYQQILGQGPKLLIQFQNNGVVDDSQLPKDRFSAERLKGVDSTLKIQPAKLEDSAVYLCASSLEGGKGYGYTFGSGTRLTVV.

The chain links TRBV27 to TRBJ2-7, with D unresolved. The germline V gene encodes CDR1 MNHEY and CDR2 SMNVEV (reference sequence). The CDR3 is 15 amino acids. Trimming removed 5 bases from V and 1 base from J, with 15 bases in between. CDR3 loop: CASSELLWRSYEQYF. CDR3 coding DNA: TGTGCCAGCAGTGAGTTGCTTTGGCGGTCCTACGAGCAGTACTTC.